This record covers a single T cell receptor (beta chain). CDR1 is MNHEY and CDR2 is SVGAGI in the germline V gene. This CDR3 region has 15 residues. V was shortened by 6 bases and J by 2 bases, with 16 bases between the two germline ends. Per the original methods: Reference gene primer amplification gave estimated nucleated cell counts. Method: immunoSEQ multiplex PCR; TCRdb's copy keeps in-frame clones and lacks some. Clone size and the V and J calls come from that table; the DNA yielded D and trimming. Among fewer than 200,000 clones listed, more than 75% were seen once. The data derive from a study of blood T cell repertoires in COVID-19.

The sequencing input was peripheral blood. The receptor was derived from a woman aged 18-29 years who had recovered from COVID-19. This rearrangement joins TRBV6-5 to TRBJ1-1, with D maybe TRBD1 (6 bases). Written as DNA, the CDR3 is TGTGCCAGCAGGCCCCCCCTACAGGGAAACACTGAAGCTTTCTTT. Protein sequence: CASRPPLQGNTEAFF.